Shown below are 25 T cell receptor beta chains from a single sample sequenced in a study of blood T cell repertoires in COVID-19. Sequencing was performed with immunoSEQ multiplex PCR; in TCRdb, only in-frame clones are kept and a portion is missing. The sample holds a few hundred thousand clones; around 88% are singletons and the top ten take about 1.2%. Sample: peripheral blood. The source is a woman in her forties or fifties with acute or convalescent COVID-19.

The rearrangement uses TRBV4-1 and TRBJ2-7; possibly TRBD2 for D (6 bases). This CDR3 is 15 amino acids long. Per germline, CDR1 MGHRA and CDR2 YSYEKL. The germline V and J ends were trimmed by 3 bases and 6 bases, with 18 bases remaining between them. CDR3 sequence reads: CASSQLGRREREQYF. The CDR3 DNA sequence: TGCGCCAGCAGCCAGCTCGGGCGGAGGGAACGCGAGCAGTACTTC.

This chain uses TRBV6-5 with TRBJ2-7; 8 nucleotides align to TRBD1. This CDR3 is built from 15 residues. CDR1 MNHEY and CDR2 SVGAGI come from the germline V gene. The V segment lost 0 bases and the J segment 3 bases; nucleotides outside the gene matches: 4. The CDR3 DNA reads TGTGCCAGCAGTTACTCCCGGGACAGGCTCTACGAGCAGTACTTC. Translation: CASSYSRDRLYEQYF.

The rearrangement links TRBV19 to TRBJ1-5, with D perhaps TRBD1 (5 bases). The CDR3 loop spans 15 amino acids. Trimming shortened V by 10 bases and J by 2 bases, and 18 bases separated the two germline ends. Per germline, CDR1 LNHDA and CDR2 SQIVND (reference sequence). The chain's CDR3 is CATTPPGDRNQPQHF. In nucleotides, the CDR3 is TGTGCCACCACTCCCCCGGGGGATCGCAATCAGCCCCAGCATTTT.

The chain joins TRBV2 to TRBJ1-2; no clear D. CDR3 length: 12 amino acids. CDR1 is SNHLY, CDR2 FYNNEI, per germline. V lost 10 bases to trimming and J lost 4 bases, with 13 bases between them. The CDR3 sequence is CAIPEGFYGYTF. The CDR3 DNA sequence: TGTGCCATCCCTGAGGGCTTCTATGGCTACACCTTC.

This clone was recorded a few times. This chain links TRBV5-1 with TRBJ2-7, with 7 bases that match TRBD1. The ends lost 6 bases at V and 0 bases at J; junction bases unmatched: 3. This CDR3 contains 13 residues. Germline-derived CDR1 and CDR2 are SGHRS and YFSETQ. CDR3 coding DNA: TGCGCCAGCAAGACAGGGAACTCCTACGAGCAGTACTTC. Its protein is CASKTGNSYEQYF.

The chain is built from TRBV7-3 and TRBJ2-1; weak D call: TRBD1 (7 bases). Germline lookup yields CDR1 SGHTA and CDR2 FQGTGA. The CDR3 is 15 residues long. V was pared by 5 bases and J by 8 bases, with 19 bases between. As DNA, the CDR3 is TGTGCCAGCAGCCCGACAGGGACTCGATCGGATGAGCAGTTCTTC. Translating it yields CASSPTGTRSDEQFF.

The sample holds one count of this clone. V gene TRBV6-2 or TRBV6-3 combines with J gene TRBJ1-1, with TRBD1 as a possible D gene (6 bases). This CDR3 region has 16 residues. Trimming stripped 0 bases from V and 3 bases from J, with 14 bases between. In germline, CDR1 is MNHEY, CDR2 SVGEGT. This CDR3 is CASSYSKGGTDTEAFF. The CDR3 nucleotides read TGTGCCAGCAGTTACTCGAAAGGGGGTACGGACACTGAAGCTTTCTTT.

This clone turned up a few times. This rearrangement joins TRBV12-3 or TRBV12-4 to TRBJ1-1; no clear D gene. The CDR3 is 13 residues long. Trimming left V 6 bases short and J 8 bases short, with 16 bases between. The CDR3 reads CASRRSLNGEAFF. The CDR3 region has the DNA TGTGCCAGCAGACGATCCCTGAACGGGGAAGCTTTCTTT.

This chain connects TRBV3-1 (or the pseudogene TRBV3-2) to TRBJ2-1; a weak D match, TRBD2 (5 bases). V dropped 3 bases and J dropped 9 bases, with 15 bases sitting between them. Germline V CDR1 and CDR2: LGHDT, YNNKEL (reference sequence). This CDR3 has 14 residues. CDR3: CASSQVGLSTEQFF. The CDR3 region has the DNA TGTGCCAGCAGCCAGGTCGGACTGTCAACTGAGCAGTTCTTC.

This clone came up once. The CDR3 sequence is CASSYGQGAGETQYF. CDR3 coding DNA: TGTGCCAGCAGTTACGGGCAGGGGGCTGGAGAGACCCAGTACTTC. The chain links TRBV6-2 or TRBV6-3 to TRBJ2-5, with TRBD1 identical over 8 bases. Germline CDR1 reads MNHEY; CDR2 reads SVGEGT. V lost 2 bases and J lost 4; bases outside the gene matches: 6. CDR3 length: 15 amino acids.

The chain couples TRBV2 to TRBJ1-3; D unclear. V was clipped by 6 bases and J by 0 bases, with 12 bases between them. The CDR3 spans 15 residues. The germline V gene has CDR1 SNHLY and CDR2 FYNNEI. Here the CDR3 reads CASRALLISGNTIYF. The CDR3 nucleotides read TGTGCCAGCAGGGCCCTCTTAATCTCTGGAAACACCATATATTTT.

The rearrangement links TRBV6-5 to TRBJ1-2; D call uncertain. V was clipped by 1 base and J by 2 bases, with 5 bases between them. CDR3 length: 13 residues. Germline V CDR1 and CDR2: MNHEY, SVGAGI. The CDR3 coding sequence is TGTGCCAGCAGTTACTATGCGAACTATGGCTACACCTTC. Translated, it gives CASSYYANYGYTF.

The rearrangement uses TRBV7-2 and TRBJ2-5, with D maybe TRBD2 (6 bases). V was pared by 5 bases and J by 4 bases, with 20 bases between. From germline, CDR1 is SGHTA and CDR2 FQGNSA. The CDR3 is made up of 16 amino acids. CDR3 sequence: CASSLLDYMTLETQYF. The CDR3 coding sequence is TGTGCCAGCAGCCTCCTGGACTATATGACCCTAGAGACCCAGTACTTC. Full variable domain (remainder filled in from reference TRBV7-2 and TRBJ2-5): GAGVSQSPSNKVTEKGKDVELRCDPISGHTALYWYRQSLGQGLEFLIYFQGNSAPDKSGLPSDRFSAERTGGSVSTLTIQRTQQEDSAVYLCASSLLDYMTLETQYFGPGTRLLVL.

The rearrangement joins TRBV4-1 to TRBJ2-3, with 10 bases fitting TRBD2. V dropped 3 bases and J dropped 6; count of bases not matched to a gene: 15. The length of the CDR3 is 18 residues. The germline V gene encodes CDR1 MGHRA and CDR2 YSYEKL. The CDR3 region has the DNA TGCGCCAGCAGCCAGGGCTTTCCTCTAGCGGGGGCCAGGGATACGCAGTATTTT. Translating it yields CASSQGFPLAGARDTQYF.

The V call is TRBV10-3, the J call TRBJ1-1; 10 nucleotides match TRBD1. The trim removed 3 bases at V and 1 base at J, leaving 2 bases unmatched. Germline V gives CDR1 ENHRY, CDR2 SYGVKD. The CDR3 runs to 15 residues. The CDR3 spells CAISEWDRGNTEAFF. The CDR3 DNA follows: TGTGCCATCAGTGAATGGGACAGGGGGAACACTGAAGCTTTCTTT.

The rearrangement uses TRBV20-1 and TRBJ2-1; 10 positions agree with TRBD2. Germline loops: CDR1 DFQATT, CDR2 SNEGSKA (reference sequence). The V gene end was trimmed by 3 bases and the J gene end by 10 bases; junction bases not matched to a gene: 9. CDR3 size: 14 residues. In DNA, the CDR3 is TGCAGTGCTAGTCCAGCGGGAGGGCCAGGGGAGCAGTTCTTC. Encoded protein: CSASPAGGPGEQFF.

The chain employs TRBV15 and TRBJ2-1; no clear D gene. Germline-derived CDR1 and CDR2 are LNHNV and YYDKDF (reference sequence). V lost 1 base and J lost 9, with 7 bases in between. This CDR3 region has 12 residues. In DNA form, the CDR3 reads TGTGCCACCAGCAGAGGAGTGAGTGAGCAGTTCTTC. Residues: CATSRGVSEQFF.

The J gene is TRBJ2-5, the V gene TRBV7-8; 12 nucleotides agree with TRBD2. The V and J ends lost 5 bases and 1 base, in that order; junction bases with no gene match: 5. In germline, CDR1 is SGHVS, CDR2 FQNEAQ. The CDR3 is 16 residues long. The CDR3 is CASSPGTSGFQETQYF. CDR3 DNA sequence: TGTGCCAGCAGCCCAGGGACTAGCGGGTTCCAAGAGACCCAGTACTTC. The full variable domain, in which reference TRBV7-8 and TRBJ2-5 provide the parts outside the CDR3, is GAGVSQSPRYKVAKRGQDVALRCDPISGHVSLFWYQQALGQGPEFLTYFQNEAQLDKSGLPSDRFFAERPEGSVSTLKIQRTQQEDSAVYLCASSPGTSGFQETQYFGPGTRLLVL.

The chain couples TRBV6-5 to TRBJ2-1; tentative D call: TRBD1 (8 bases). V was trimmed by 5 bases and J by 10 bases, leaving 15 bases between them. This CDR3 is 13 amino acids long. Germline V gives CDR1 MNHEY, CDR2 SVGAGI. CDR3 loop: CASSPTGGAEQFF. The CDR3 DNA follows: TGTGCCAGCAGTCCCACAGGGGGGGCGGAGCAGTTCTTC.

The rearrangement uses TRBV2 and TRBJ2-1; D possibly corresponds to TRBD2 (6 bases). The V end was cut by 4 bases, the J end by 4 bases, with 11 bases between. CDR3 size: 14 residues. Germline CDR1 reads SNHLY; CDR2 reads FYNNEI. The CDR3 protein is CASSGTAGYNEQFF. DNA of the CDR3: TGTGCCAGCAGTGGGACGGCGGGGTACAATGAGCAGTTCTTC.

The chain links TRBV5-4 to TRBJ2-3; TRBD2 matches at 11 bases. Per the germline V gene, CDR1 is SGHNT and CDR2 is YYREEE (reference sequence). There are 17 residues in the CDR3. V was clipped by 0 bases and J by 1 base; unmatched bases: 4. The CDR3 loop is CASSLGGTSGRTDTQYF. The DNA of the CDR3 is TGTGCCAGCAGCTTGGGTGGGACTAGCGGCCGCACAGATACGCAGTATTTT.

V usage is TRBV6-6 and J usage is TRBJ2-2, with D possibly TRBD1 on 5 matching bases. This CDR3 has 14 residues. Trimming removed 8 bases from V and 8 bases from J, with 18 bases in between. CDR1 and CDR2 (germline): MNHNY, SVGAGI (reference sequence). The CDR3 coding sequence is TGTGCCAGCCTATATCGCCCACAGGCGGGGGAGCTGTTTTTT. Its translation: CASLYRPQAGELFF.

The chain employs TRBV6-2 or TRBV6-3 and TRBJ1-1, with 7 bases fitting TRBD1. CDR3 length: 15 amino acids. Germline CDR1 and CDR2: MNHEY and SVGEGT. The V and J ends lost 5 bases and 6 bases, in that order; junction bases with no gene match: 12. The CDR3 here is CASSTQGNRVPEAFF. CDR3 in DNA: TGTGCCAGCAGTACACAGGGGAATCGCGTCCCTGAAGCTTTCTTT.

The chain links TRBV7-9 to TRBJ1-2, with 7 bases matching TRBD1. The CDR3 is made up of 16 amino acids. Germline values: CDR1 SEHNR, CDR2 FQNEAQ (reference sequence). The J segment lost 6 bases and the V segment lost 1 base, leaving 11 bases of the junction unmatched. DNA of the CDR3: TGTGCCAGCAGCTTAGGCGGGACAGCCGCTTTGAATGGCTACACCTTC. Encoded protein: CASSLGGTAALNGYTF.

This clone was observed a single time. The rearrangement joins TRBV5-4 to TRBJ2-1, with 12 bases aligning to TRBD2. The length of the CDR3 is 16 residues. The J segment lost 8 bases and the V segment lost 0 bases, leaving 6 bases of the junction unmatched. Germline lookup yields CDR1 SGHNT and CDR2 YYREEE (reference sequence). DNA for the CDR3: TGTGCCAGCAGCTTGGCCGGGACTAGCGGGTTGTATGAGCAGTTCTTC. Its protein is CASSLAGTSGLYEQFF.